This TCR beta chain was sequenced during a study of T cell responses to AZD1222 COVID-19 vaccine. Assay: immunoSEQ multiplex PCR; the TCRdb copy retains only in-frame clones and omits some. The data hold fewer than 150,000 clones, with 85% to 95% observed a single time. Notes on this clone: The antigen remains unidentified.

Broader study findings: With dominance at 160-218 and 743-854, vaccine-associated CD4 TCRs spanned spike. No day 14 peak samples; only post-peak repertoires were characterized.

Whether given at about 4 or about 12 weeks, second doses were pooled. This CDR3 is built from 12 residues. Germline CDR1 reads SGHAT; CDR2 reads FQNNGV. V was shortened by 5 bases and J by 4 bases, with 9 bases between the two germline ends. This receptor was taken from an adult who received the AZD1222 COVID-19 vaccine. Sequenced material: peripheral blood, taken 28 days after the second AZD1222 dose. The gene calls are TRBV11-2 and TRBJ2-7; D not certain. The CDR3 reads CASSPDRYEQYF. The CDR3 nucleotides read TGTGCCAGCAGCCCCGACCGGTACGAGCAGTACTTC. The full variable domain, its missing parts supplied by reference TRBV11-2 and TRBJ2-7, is EAGVAQSPRYKIIEKRQSVAFWCNPISGHATLYWYQQILGQGPKLLIQFQNNGVVDDSQLPKDRFSAERLKGVDSTLKIQPAKLEDSAVYLCASSPDRYEQYFGPGTRLTVT.